Described below is a single T cell receptor (beta chain) sequence and its context. This entry belongs to a study of cytotoxic CD8 clonotypes in ibrutinib-treated CLL. The data were produced by immunoSEQ multiplex PCR, yet TCRdb's version contains in-frame clones alone and is incomplete. In the table there are 160,000 or so clones, about four fifths of which are singletons. CDR3 length equals 16 residues. With 3 bases removed from V and 5 bases from J, the gap between germline ends came to 18 bases. Germline CDR1 is MGHRA and CDR2 is YSYEKL. J is TRBJ2-3 and V is TRBV4-1, with D possibly being TRBD2 (6 bases). This sequence originates from a human donor with chronic lymphocytic leukemia. The material was PBMCs, obtained after 24 months of ibrutinib treatment. CDR3 protein: CASSHLSGPGEDTQYF. The CDR3 coding sequence is TGCGCCAGCAGCCATCTCTCGGGGCCGGGGGAAGATACGCAGTATTTT.